This passage covers 22 T cell receptor beta chains from one sample sequenced in a study of human thymus T cells (dated by TCRdb to 2020 to 2022). The thymus tissue came from surgical resects taken out during corrective cardiac surgery. The receptor library was made with the immunoSEQ multiplex PCR assay. TCRdb's version of the immuneACCESS table is confined to in-frame rearrangements and falls short of the full clone set. An unresolved V gene accounts for under half of the shortfall where checked; the remainder is of unknown origin. This sample has roughly 130,000 clones in its table, and around 94% of those were observed once. Approximately 0.022% of the sample belongs to the ten largest clones. The source material was thymus tissue. All receptors come from a boy less than two years old with a congenital heart defect but otherwise immunologically healthy.

This clone was seen only once. The chain is built from TRBV2 and TRBJ1-2, with a possible D match to TRBD1 (6 bases). V was shortened by 7 bases and J by 5 bases, with 11 bases between the two germline ends. The CDR3 is 12 amino acids. Germline V gene data show CDR1 as SNHLY and CDR2 as FYNNEI. CDR3 sequence: CASMPQGYGYTF. CDR3 sequence (DNA): TGTGCCAGCATGCCACAGGGATATGGCTACACCTTC.

The V call is TRBV7-2, the J call TRBJ2-5; D perhaps matches TRBD1 (5 bases). Germline loops: CDR1 SGHTA, CDR2 FQGNSA. This CDR3 spans 16 amino acids. V was trimmed by 2 bases and J by 5 bases, leaving 18 bases between them. The CDR3 nucleotides are TGTGCCAGCAGCTTAAATAGGGGCCCGTTTCAGGAGACCCAGTACTTC. Its translation is CASSLNRGPFQETQYF.

The chain is built from TRBV29-1 and TRBJ1-2, with 9 nucleotides matching TRBD1. This CDR3 has 16 amino acids. After removal of 6 bases from V and 0 bases from J, the junction contained 11 bases not matched to a gene. Germline V CDR1 and CDR2: SQVTM, ANQGSEA. CDR3 residues: CSVTLDRGSPNYGYTF. The CDR3, as DNA: TGCAGCGTAACCTTGGACAGGGGCTCCCCTAACTATGGCTACACCTTC.

J is TRBJ2-2 and V is TRBV7-2; tentative D call: TRBD2 (6 bases). In germline, CDR1 is SGHTA, CDR2 FQGNSA. Between the trimmed V and J ends, which lost 1 base and 0 bases, there was a span of 12 bases. CDR3 length: 17 residues. The CDR3 nucleotides are TGTGCCAGCAGCTTAGTGTCTGGGACTGCGAACACCGGGGAGCTGTTTTTT. It specifies CASSLVSGTANTGELFF.

The CDR3 sequence is CASSPNKTVIGNSPLHF. As DNA, the CDR3 is TGTGCCAGCAGCCCCAATAAGACAGTAATAGGTAATTCACCCCTCCACTTT. The V and J genes are TRBV28 and TRBJ1-6; D is perhaps TRBD1 (5 bases). Per the germline V gene, CDR1 is MDHEN and CDR2 is SYDVKM. V lost 6 bases, J lost 6 bases, and 21 bases lay in between. There are 17 residues in the CDR3.

This chain connects TRBV7-2 to TRBJ1-3; no clear D gene. With 5 bases removed from V and 2 bases from J, the gap between germline ends came to 7 bases. CDR3 length: 13 amino acids. Germline CDR1 and CDR2: SGHTA and FQGNSA. In DNA form, the CDR3 reads TGTGCCAGCAGCCCGCAGGCTGGAAACACCATATATTTT. It is translated as CASSPQAGNTIYF.

This clone was seen a single time. The chain employs TRBV23-1 and TRBJ2-1; 12 bases match TRBD1. TRBV23-1 is recorded as an ORF, its role being uncertain. V dropped 2 bases and J dropped 5; count of bases not matched to a gene: 13. The CDR3 extends over 19 amino acids. The DNA of the CDR3 is TGCGCCAGCAGTCAAAAGGGGACAGGGGGCTCGGTTGGAAACAATGAGCAGTTCTTC. Protein product: CASSQKGTGGSVGNNEQFF.

J is TRBJ2-3 and V is TRBV4-2, with TRBD2 identical over 10 bases. From germline, CDR1 is LGHNA and CDR2 YNFKEQ. There are 17 residues in the CDR3. Trimming removed 4 bases from V and 8 bases from J; junction bases left unmatched: 15. Here the CDR3 reads CASSPQSLTSGVCTQYF. CDR3 coding DNA: TGTGCCAGCAGCCCCCAATCCCTCACTAGCGGGGTGTGTACGCAGTATTTT.

CDR3 loop: CASSPRGERGGEQFF. In nucleotides, the CDR3 is TGTGCCAGCAGCCCCAGGGGGGAGCGGGGGGGCGAGCAGTTCTTC. The chain carries TRBV7-9 and TRBJ2-1; 10 nucleotides agree with TRBD2. Per germline, CDR1 SEHNR and CDR2 FQNEAQ (reference sequence). The CDR3 totals 15 residues. J lost 10 bases, V lost 5 bases, and 11 bases had no gene match.

V is TRBV4-3 and J is TRBJ2-3, with TRBD2 identical over 10 bases. Trimming at V came to 4 bases and at J to 1 base, leaving 14 bases not matched to a gene. The CDR3 sequence is 19 residues long. CDR1 is LGHNA and CDR2 is YSLEER in the germline V gene. CDR3 in amino acids: CASSRIGTSAAGGTDTQYF. CDR3 in DNA: TGCGCCAGCAGCCGTATAGGGACTAGCGCCGCTGGGGGCACAGATACGCAGTATTTT.

The chain uses TRBV5-5 and TRBJ2-3; TRBD2 agrees at 11 bases. Germline lookup yields CDR1 SGHKS and CDR2 YYEKEE (reference sequence). V lost 3 bases and J lost 6; bases outside the gene matches: 6. The CDR3 extends over 15 amino acids. CDR3 in DNA: TGTGCCAGCAGCTCGACTAGCGGGGCTCGGGATACGCAGTATTTT. As protein: CASSSTSGARDTQYF.

The chain links TRBV5-4 to TRBJ2-3; 7 bases are a match to TRBD2. This CDR3 has 15 residues. The germline gives CDR1 SGHNT, CDR2 YYREEE (reference sequence). V was clipped by 0 bases and J by 0 bases; unmatched bases: 1. CDR3 bases: TGTGCCAGCAGCTTGGGGGGGGGTAGCACAGATACGCAGTATTTT. Translating it yields CASSLGGGSTDTQYF.

V gene TRBV6-5 combines with J gene TRBJ2-2, with D maybe TRBD2 (5 bases). The CDR3 contains 16 residues. V lost 4 bases and J 1 base, leaving 13 bases between the germline ends. Germline V gives CDR1 MNHEY, CDR2 SVGAGI. Here the CDR3 DNA reads TGTGCCAGCAGTTTTTTCGGACTCCAGAACACCGGGGAGCTGTTTTTT. Protein sequence: CASSFFGLQNTGELFF.

V usage is TRBV30 and J usage is TRBJ1-2; D not certain. Germline V gives CDR1 GTSNPN, CDR2 SVGIG (reference sequence). The germline V and J ends were trimmed by 2 bases and 7 bases, with 23 bases remaining between them. The CDR3 is 16 residues long. CDR3 nucleotide sequence: TGTGCCTGGAGTTCCCGAGCAGGCGCCTCCTTAGGTGGCTACACCTTC. Amino acid sequence: CAWSSRAGASLGGYTF.

The CDR3 DNA sequence: TGTGCCAGCAGTTCCAACTATGGCTACACCTTC. Translated, it gives CASSSNYGYTF. The chain joins TRBV28 to TRBJ1-2; D is unclear. The V gene's germline CDR1 is MDHEN and CDR2 SYDVKM. There are 11 residues in the CDR3. Trimming removed 4 bases at V and 2 bases at J, with 2 bases between.

The chain couples TRBV9 to TRBJ2-1; the D gene is possibly TRBD2 (7 bases). The CDR3 contains 16 residues. Trimming shortened V by 0 bases and J by 5 bases, and 15 bases separated the two germline ends. Looked up from germline, CDR1 is SGDLS and CDR2 is YYNGEE. CDR3 coding DNA: TGTGCCAGCAGCGTAGAGGTGGGGGGGCCGGACAATGAGCAGTTCTTC. Amino acids: CASSVEVGGPDNEQFF. The full variable domain, in which reference TRBV9 and TRBJ2-1 provide the parts outside the CDR3, is DSGVTQTPKHLITATGQRVTLRCSPRSGDLSVYWYQQSLDQGLQFLIQYYNGEERAKGNILERFSAQQFPDLHSELNLSSLELGDSALYFCASSVEVGGPDNEQFFGPGTRLTVL.

This clone has only one observation. This chain joins TRBV6-6 and TRBJ2-5, with TRBD2 identical over 10 bases. CDR1 is MNHNY, CDR2 SVGAGI, per germline (reference sequence). Unmatched junction bases numbered 3, after V lost 2 bases and J lost 3 bases. This CDR3 is 15 amino acids long. CDR3 nucleotide sequence: TGTGCCAGCAGTTACGATCTAGCGGGGGAAGAGACCCAGTACTTC. It encodes CASSYDLAGEETQYF.

This chain uses TRBV5-8 with TRBJ1-1; 8 bases fit TRBD1. The CDR3 covers 13 residues. With 8 bases clipped from V and 4 bases from J, the junction kept 7 bases outside the gene matches. Germline V gene data show CDR1 as SGHTS and CDR2 as YDEGEE. The CDR3 loop reads CASGQGAGTEAFF. CDR3 coding DNA: TGTGCCAGTGGGCAGGGGGCTGGCACTGAAGCTTTCTTT.

The chain uses TRBV6-5 and TRBJ1-3; D possibly corresponds to TRBD1 (6 bases). Germline V gene lookup returns CDR1 MNHEY and CDR2 SVGAGI. The CDR3 is 14 residues long. CDR3 residues: CDREGGASGNTIYF. DNA for the CDR3: TGTGACCGAGAGGGGGGCGCGTCTGGAAACACCATATATTTT.

The chain uses TRBV18 and TRBJ1-3; D uncertain. The CDR3 contains 13 residues. V shed 5 bases and J shed 3 bases, with 8 bases lying between them. Germline-derived CDR1 and CDR2 are KGHSH and LQKENI. CDR3 in DNA: TGTGCCAGCTCAAAATCGAATGGAAACACCATATATTTT. Translating gives CASSKSNGNTIYF.

The V and J genes are TRBV9 and TRBJ1-3; TRBD1 matches 10 bases. The germline gives CDR1 SGDLS, CDR2 YYNGEE. The V segment lost 1 base and the J segment 0 bases; nucleotides outside the gene matches: 10. The CDR3 runs 19 residues. The CDR3 DNA reads TGTGCCAGCAGCGTACAGGGACAGGGGCCTCTCTTCTCTGGAAACACCATATATTTT. Amino acids: CASSVQGQGPLFSGNTIYF.

This rearrangement joins TRBV2 to TRBJ1-6, with D possibly TRBD1 on 5 matching bases. The ends were cut back, 3 bases at V and 10 bases at J, with 16 bases in the middle. Per the germline V gene, CDR1 is SNHLY and CDR2 is FYNNEI. The CDR3 has 15 residues. The CDR3 coding sequence is TGTGCCAGCAGTGATTATGGCAGGGTAAAATCACCCCTCCACTTT. This codes for CASSDYGRVKSPLHF.